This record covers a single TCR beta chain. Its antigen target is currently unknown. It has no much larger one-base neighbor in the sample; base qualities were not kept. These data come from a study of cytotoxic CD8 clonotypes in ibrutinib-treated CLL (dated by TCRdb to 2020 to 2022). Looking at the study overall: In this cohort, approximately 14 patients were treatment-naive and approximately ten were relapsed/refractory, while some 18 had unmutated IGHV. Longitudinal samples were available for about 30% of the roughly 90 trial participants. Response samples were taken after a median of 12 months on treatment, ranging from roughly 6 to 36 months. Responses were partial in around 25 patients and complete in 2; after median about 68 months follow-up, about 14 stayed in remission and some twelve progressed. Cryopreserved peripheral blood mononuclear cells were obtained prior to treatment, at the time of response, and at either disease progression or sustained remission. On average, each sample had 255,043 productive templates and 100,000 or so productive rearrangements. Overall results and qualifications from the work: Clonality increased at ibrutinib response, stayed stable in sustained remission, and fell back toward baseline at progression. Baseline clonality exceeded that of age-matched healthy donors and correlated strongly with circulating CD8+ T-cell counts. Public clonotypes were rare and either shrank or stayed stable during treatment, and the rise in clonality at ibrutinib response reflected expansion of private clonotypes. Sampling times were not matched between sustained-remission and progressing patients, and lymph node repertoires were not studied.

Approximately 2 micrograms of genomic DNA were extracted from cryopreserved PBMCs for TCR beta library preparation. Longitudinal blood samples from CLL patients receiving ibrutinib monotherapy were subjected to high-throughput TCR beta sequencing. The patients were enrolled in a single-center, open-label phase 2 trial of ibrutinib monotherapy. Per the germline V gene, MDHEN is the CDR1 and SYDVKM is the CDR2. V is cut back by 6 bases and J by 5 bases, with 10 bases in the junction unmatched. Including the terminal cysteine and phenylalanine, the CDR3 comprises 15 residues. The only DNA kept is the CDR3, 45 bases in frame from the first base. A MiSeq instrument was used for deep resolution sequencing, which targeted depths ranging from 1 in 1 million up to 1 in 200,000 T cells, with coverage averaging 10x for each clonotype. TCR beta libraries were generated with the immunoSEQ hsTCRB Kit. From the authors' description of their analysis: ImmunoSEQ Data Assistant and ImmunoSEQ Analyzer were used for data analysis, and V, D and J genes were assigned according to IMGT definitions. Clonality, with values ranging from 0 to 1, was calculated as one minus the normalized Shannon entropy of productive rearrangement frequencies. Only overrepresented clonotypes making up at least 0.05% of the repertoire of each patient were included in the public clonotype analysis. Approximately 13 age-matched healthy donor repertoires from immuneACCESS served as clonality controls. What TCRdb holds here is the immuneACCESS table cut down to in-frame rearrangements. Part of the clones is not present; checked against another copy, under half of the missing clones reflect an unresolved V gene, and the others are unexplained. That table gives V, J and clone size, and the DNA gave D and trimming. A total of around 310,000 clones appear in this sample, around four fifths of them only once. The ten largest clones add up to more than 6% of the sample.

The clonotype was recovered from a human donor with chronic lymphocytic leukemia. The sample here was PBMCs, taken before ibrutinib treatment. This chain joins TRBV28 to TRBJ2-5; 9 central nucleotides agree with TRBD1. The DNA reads TGTGCCAGCAGCCAGACAGGGGGTGCTCTGGAGACCCAGTACTTC. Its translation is CASSQTGGALETQYF. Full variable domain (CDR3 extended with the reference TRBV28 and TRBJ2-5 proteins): DVKVTQSSRYLVKRTGEKVFLECVQDMDHENMFWYRQDPGLGLRLIYFSYDVKMKEKGDIPEGYSVSREKKERFSLILESASTNQTSMYLCASSQTGGALETQYFGPGTRLLVL.